The 2 T cell receptor beta chains listed next were all sequenced from one sample in a study of blood T cell repertoires in COVID-19 (dated by TCRdb to 2018 to 2020). Library preparation employed the immunoSEQ multiplex PCR assay. TCRdb retrieved this table from immuneACCESS and kept in-frame rearrangements only. Not all clones are present; in checked studies, unresolved V genes account for under half, and no reason is known for the remainder. The sample includes almost 250,000 clones, with more than 75% observed a single time. The ten largest make up approximately 6% of the sample. The sequenced sample consisted of peripheral blood. These receptors originate from an elderly woman with COVID-19, enrolled during active disease.

The chain uses TRBV6-1 and TRBJ1-2; the D is unclear. V was cut by 6 bases and J by 3 bases, with 5 bases left in between. The germline CDR1 and CDR2 sequences are MNHNS and SASEGT. There are 11 residues in the CDR3. CDR3 in amino acids: CASRRDYGYTF. DNA of the CDR3: TGTGCCAGCAGGAGAGACTATGGCTACACCTTC.

The rearrangement joins TRBV10-1 to TRBJ1-4; D ambiguous. The CDR3 is made up of 16 amino acids. From germline, CDR1 is WNHNN and CDR2 SYGVQD (reference sequence). V lost 2 bases and J 5 bases, leaving 15 bases between the germline ends. CDR3 region: CASSEAWTAENEKLFF. The CDR3 nucleotides are TGCGCCAGCAGTGAGGCATGGACTGCTGAAAATGAAAAACTGTTTTTT.